Below are 32 T cell receptor beta chains sequenced from a single sample in a study of blood T cell repertoires in COVID-19. Repertoires were generated with immunoSEQ multiplex PCR, while TCRdb's copy carries only in-frame clones and drops some. The table lists under 300,000 clones, more than 75% of them singletons. Specimen: peripheral blood. These receptors were obtained from a woman in her fifties or sixties with active or convalescent COVID-19.

This clone has just one count. This chain uses TRBV5-8 with TRBJ2-2; 11 nucleotides line up with TRBD2. The CDR3 is 18 amino acids. V shed 4 bases and J 1 base; nucleotides not matched to a gene: 9. Germline V lookup: CDR1 SGHTS, CDR2 YDEGEE. The CDR3 protein is CASSPPASGGLNTGELFF. CDR3 nucleotide sequence: TGTGCCAGCAGCCCCCCGGCTAGCGGGGGGTTGAACACCGGGGAGCTGTTTTTT. The whole variable domain, remainder taken from reference TRBV5-8 and TRBJ2-2, is EAGVTQSPTHLIKTRGQQATLRCSPISGHTSVYWYQQALGLGLQFLLWYDEGEERNRGNFPPRFSGRQFPNYSSELNVNALELEDSALYLCASSPPASGGLNTGELFFGEGSRLTVL.

The chain links TRBV13 to TRBJ1-1, with D possibly TRBD1 on 5 matching bases. V gave up 5 bases and J gave up 1 base, with 11 bases separating them. This CDR3 spans 14 amino acids. Germline CDR1 reads PRHDT; CDR2 reads FYEKMQ (reference sequence). The CDR3 bases are TGTGCCAGCAGCACCTTCGGGGGGAACACTGAAGCTTTCTTT. Its translation: CASSTFGGNTEAFF.

The chain carries TRBV7-2 and TRBJ1-1; 8 bases match TRBD1. Germline V gene sequence: CDR1 SGHTA, CDR2 FQGNSA. CDR3 length equals 13 residues. The junction had 7 bases not matched to a gene; V was cut back by 4 bases and J by 9 bases. CDR3 nucleotide sequence: TGTGCCAGCAGCTCAGGTTGGGACAGGCAAGCTTTCTTT. Its protein product is CASSSGWDRQAFF.

The genes are TRBV30 and TRBJ2-3, with D maybe TRBD1 (6 bases). The CDR3 totals 14 residues. Trimming shortened V by 2 bases and J by 8 bases, and 17 bases separated the two germline ends. Looked up from germline, CDR1 is GTSNPN and CDR2 is SVGIG (reference sequence). In DNA form, the CDR3 reads TGTGCCTGGAGTCCCCAGGGATCAGGGGCTACGCAGTATTTT. Its translation is CAWSPQGSGATQYF. Full variable domain (rest looked up from reference TRBV30 and TRBJ2-3): SQTIHQWPATLVQPVGSPLSLECTVEGTSNPNLYWYRQAAGRGLQLLFYSVGIGQISSEVPQNLSASRPQDRQFILSSKKLLLSDSGFYLCAWSPQGSGATQYFGPGTRLTVL.

The rearrangement joins TRBV19 to TRBJ2-3; D possibly corresponds to TRBD2 (5 bases). CDR1 is LNHDA and CDR2 is SQIVND in the germline V gene (reference sequence). The CDR3 is 15 amino acids. V was shortened by 4 bases and J by 0 bases, with 11 bases between the two germline ends. CDR3 coding DNA: TGTGCCAGTAGTAGTCCGAGGGCTAGCACAGATACGCAGTATTTT. Translating it yields CASSSPRASTDTQYF.

The genes are TRBV4-2 and TRBJ1-2, with D uncertain. Deletions cut 3 bases from V and 0 bases from J, with 8 bases between. Germline V lookup: CDR1 LGHNA, CDR2 YNFKEQ. This CDR3 comprises 14 residues. The CDR3 loop reads CASSQEAANYGYTF. DNA of the CDR3: TGTGCCAGCAGCCAGGAGGCAGCTAACTATGGCTACACCTTC.

V usage is TRBV7-9 and J usage is TRBJ1-2; 11 bases map to TRBD1. This CDR3 is built from 14 residues. The trim removed 3 bases at V and 7 bases at J, leaving 4 bases unmatched. The germline V gene has CDR1 SEHNR and CDR2 FQNEAQ (reference sequence). DNA of the CDR3: TGTGCCAGCAGCTTTGGTGGGACAGGGGGTGGCTACACCTTC. Its protein product is CASSFGGTGGGYTF.

This clone appeared a single time. The rearrangement links TRBV19 to TRBJ1-2; D is uncertain. Per the germline V gene, CDR1 is LNHDA and CDR2 is SQIVND (reference sequence). This CDR3 has 12 residues. V gave up 5 bases and J gave up 8 bases, with 12 bases separating them. CDR3 DNA: TGTGCCAGTAGTGCCGAGGCCTCAGGCTACACCTTC. It codes for CASSAEASGYTF.

This clone showed up just a few times. J is TRBJ2-1 and V is TRBV7-9; 8 bases agree with TRBD1. The CDR3 is 13 amino acids. The germline V gene encodes CDR1 SEHNR and CDR2 FQNEAQ (reference sequence). With 7 bases clipped from V and 4 bases from J, the junction kept 3 bases outside the gene matches. Here the CDR3 DNA reads TGTGCCAGCACTCAGGGGGCATACAATGAGCAGTTCTTC. Protein sequence: CASTQGAYNEQFF.

V is TRBV5-1 and J is TRBJ1-3, with D possibly being TRBD1 (5 bases). This CDR3 has 17 amino acids. The V gene lost 0 bases and the J gene lost 9 bases, with 22 bases spanning the gap. Looked up from germline, CDR1 is SGHRS and CDR2 is YFSETQ. CDR3 DNA: TGCGCCAGCAGCTTGGCCAATTGGAGGGGTAGCGTAGGCACCATATATTTT. It is translated as CASSLANWRGSVGTIYF.

The rearrangement joins TRBV27 to TRBJ2-7, with D perhaps TRBD2 (5 bases). Germline V gene lookup returns CDR1 MNHEY and CDR2 SMNVEV (reference sequence). Trimming cost V 5 bases and J 4 bases, with 18 bases left between them. The CDR3 runs to 15 residues. In DNA, the CDR3 is TGTGCCAGCAGTACCTGGACGGCTCCGGGGTACGAGCAGTACTTC. Translation gives CASSTWTAPGYEQYF.

This clone was recorded only once. The chain is built from TRBV5-1 and TRBJ2-3; D is unresolved. Trimming removed 0 bases at V and 4 bases at J, with 15 bases between. The CDR3 runs to 16 residues. CDR1 and CDR2 from the germline V gene are SGHRS and YFSETQ. The CDR3 DNA reads as TGCGCCAGCAGCTTGGCCGGGTTAGCCCCCGCAGATACGCAGTATTTT. Its protein is CASSLAGLAPADTQYF. Drawing the rest from reference TRBV5-1 and TRBJ2-3, the complete variable domain is KAGVTQTPRYLIKTRGQQVTLSCSPISGHRSVSWYQQTPGQGLQFLFEYFSETQRNKGNFPGRFSGRQFSNSRSEMNVSTLELGDSALYLCASSLAGLAPADTQYFGPGTRLTVL.

The J gene is TRBJ1-3, the V gene TRBV7-8; no reliable D call. V was clipped by 1 base and J by 2 bases, with 12 bases between them. Germline CDR1 reads SGHVS; CDR2 reads FQNEAQ. This CDR3 contains 16 residues. The CDR3 DNA is TGTGCCAGCAGCTTAGTTGCGGCATCCACTGGAAACACCATATATTTT. Amino acids: CASSLVAASTGNTIYF.

This rearrangement joins TRBV7-9 to TRBJ2-3, with a possible D match to TRBD2 (6 bases). V was clipped by 2 bases and J by 1 base, with 13 bases between them. The germline CDR1 and CDR2 sequences are SEHNR and FQNEAQ (reference sequence). The CDR3 spans 16 residues. The CDR3 DNA sequence: TGTGCCAGCAGCTTACGGCGGGGCCCCCGCACAGATACGCAGTATTTT. This gives the protein CASSLRRGPRTDTQYF.

CDR3 residues: CASSYRLASETQYF. DNA of the CDR3: TGTGCCAGCAGTTACCGGCTAGCTTCAGAGACCCAGTACTTC. The chain recombines TRBV6-5 with TRBJ2-5; a possible D gene is TRBD2 (5 bases). The CDR3 totals 14 residues. V was pared by 2 bases and J by 4 bases, with 11 bases between. The germline gives CDR1 MNHEY, CDR2 SVGAGI.

The chain has TRBV6-1 and TRBJ1-3, with 7 bases identical to TRBD1. The CDR3 runs to 14 residues. J lost 4 bases, V lost 0 bases, and 0 bases had no gene match. Germline CDR1 reads MNHNS; CDR2 reads SASEGT. Here the CDR3 reads CASSEATGGNTIYF. The CDR3 bases are TGTGCCAGCAGTGAAGCGACAGGGGGAAACACCATATATTTT.

The chain is built from TRBV27 and TRBJ1-1; D unclear. This CDR3 spans 17 amino acids. Deletions cut 1 base from V and 4 bases from J, with 19 bases between. CDR1 is MNHEY, CDR2 SMNVEV, per germline (reference sequence). CDR3 sequence (DNA): TGTGCCAGCAGTTTATTTCCTCCCGGGGTTGGAGGCACTGAAGCTTTCTTT. As protein: CASSLFPPGVGGTEAFF.

This clone has more than one count but fewer than ten. The genes are TRBV10-1 and TRBJ1-6; 7 bases fit TRBD1. The ends lost 6 bases at V and 6 bases at J; junction bases unmatched: 2. The CDR3 is 13 amino acids. Germline CDR1 is WNHNN and CDR2 is SYGVQD (reference sequence). The CDR3 nucleotides read TGCGCCAGCAGCCGGGACAGTAATTCACCCCTCCACTTT. As protein: CASSRDSNSPLHF.

The V gene is TRBV20-1, the J gene TRBJ1-2, with unresolved D. The germline V gene has CDR1 DFQATT and CDR2 SNEGSKA (reference sequence). V lost 4 bases to trimming and J lost 11 bases, with 14 bases between them. The CDR3 consists of 11 residues. This CDR3 is CSATSEYRYTF. The CDR3 DNA is TGCAGTGCTACCTCTGAATACCGGTACACCTTC.

This chain joins TRBV18 and TRBJ2-1; 8 nucleotides match TRBD1. The germline CDR1 and CDR2 sequences are KGHSH and LQKENI. The CDR3 runs to 15 residues. The V and J ends lost 3 bases and 2 bases, in that order; junction bases with no gene match: 3. CDR3 in amino acids: CASSPVDRAYNEQFF. The DNA for the CDR3 is TGTGCCAGCTCACCGGTGGACAGGGCCTACAATGAGCAGTTCTTC.

This chain links TRBV5-1 with TRBJ2-5, with 10 nucleotides matching TRBD1. CDR1 and CDR2 (germline): SGHRS, YFSETQ. The CDR3 contains 18 residues. The V and J ends lost 4 bases and 11 bases, in that order; junction bases with no gene match: 23. The CDR3, as DNA: TGCGCCAGCAGCGACCGGGACAGGGGCCTAGGGGGACCCCCACGTCAGTACTTC. Protein sequence: CASSDRDRGLGGPPRQYF.

V gene TRBV2 combines with J gene TRBJ2-7; D might be TRBD2 (6 bases). CDR1 SNHLY and CDR2 FYNNEI come from the germline V gene. The CDR3 covers 15 residues. With 4 bases removed from V and 1 base from J, the gap between germline ends came to 14 bases. CDR3 region: CASSGGGGGSYEQYF. In nucleotides, the CDR3 is TGTGCCAGCAGTGGGGGAGGTGGAGGGTCCTACGAGCAGTACTTC.

This clone was seen only a few times. CDR3 amino acids: CASSLEGQGGPLYGYTF. The CDR3 nucleotides are TGCGCCAGCAGCTTGGAGGGACAGGGGGGTCCCCTCTATGGCTACACCTTC. The chain couples TRBV5-1 to TRBJ1-2; TRBD1 aligns across 11 bases. With 0 bases clipped from V and 4 bases from J, the junction kept 8 bases outside the gene matches. CDR1 SGHRS and CDR2 YFSETQ come from the germline V gene. This CDR3 contains 17 residues.

In its sample, this clone was seen once. The chain is built from TRBV18 and TRBJ1-2; 8 bases are shared with TRBD1. Germline CDR1 KGHSH, CDR2 LQKENI. The junction had 7 bases not matched to a gene; V was cut back by 3 bases and J by 7 bases. The CDR3 sequence is 14 residues long. In DNA form, the CDR3 reads TGTGCCAGCTCACCCAATTTACAGGGGGTTGGCTACACCTTC. Translation: CASSPNLQGVGYTF.

V is TRBV18 and J is TRBJ2-1, with 9 bases aligning to TRBD2. Germline V gives CDR1 KGHSH, CDR2 LQKENI. The CDR3 is made up of 13 amino acids. V trimming: 6 bases; J trimming: 11 bases; junction bases outside the gene matches: 8. CDR3 coding DNA: TGTGCCAGCTCCCTCCAGGGACTAGCTCAGCAGTTCTTC. Translated: CASSLQGLAQQFF.

The chain links TRBV18 to TRBJ1-2; TRBD1 matches at 8 bases. Germline V gene data show CDR1 as KGHSH and CDR2 as LQKENI. This CDR3 has 15 amino acids. Trimming took 3 bases from V and 4 from J; bases not matched to a gene: 7. The CDR3 DNA sequence: TGTGCCAGCTCACCTGGAACAGGGGGTCTCTATGGCTACACCTTC. Translated, it gives CASSPGTGGLYGYTF.

The sample holds one count of this clone. The chain combines TRBV7-6 with TRBJ2-1, with 15 bases lining up with TRBD2. Germline CDR1 SGHVS, CDR2 FNYEAQ. The CDR3 is 16 amino acids. Germline trimming cut 5 bases from V and 10 bases from J; bases unmatched to any gene: 9. The CDR3 coding sequence is TGTGCCAGCAGCCCCGGACTAGCGGGGGGGACATCGGAGCAGTTCTTC. Translation gives CASSPGLAGGTSEQFF.

V usage is TRBV10-1 and J usage is TRBJ1-5; D gene ambiguous. The V end was cut by 3 bases, the J end by 3 bases, with 15 bases between. Looked up from germline, CDR1 is WNHNN and CDR2 is SYGVQD (reference sequence). There are 16 residues in the CDR3. The CDR3 reads CASSEPTEFFNQPQHF. The CDR3 nucleotides are TGCGCCAGCAGTGAACCGACTGAGTTTTTCAATCAGCCCCAGCATTTT.

The rearrangement uses TRBV9 and TRBJ1-3; 10 nucleotides line up with TRBD1. The V gene's germline CDR1 is SGDLS and CDR2 YYNGEE. Losses at the gene ends were 1 base for V and 0 bases for J; bases not matched to a gene: 7. CDR3 length: 18 residues. CDR3 region: CASSVLGQGPPSGNTIYF. The CDR3 DNA is TGTGCCAGCAGCGTACTGGGACAGGGGCCTCCCTCTGGAAACACCATATATTTT.

This clone showed up just once. The J gene is TRBJ1-2, the V gene TRBV6-5; the D is unclear. Between the trimmed V and J ends, which lost 2 bases and 2 bases, there was a span of 15 bases. The CDR3 is 16 amino acids. CDR1 and CDR2 from the germline V gene are MNHEY and SVGAGI. CDR3 DNA sequence: TGTGCCAGCAGTTACGCTCGGCAGACAAGGAACTATGGCTACACCTTC. Translating it yields CASSYARQTRNYGYTF.

Written as DNA, the CDR3 is TGCGCCAGCAGCTCCTACCCCCGGGGGGGGCAGTTCTTC. Its translation is CASSSYPRGGQFF. The chain joins TRBV5-1 to TRBJ2-1; 8 positions match TRBD2. The CDR3 has 13 amino acids. V shed 3 bases, J shed 12 bases, and the junction held 8 bases outside the gene matches. Per germline, CDR1 SGHRS and CDR2 YFSETQ.

V usage is TRBV7-9 and J usage is TRBJ1-5; D is unresolved. V lost 1 base and J 2 bases, leaving 12 bases between the germline ends. The CDR3 spans 16 residues. Germline-derived CDR1 and CDR2 are SEHNR and FQNEAQ (reference sequence). The CDR3 region has the DNA TGTGCCAGCAGCTTAGAAGAACAGACCGGCAATCAGCCCCAGCATTTT. This gives the protein CASSLEEQTGNQPQHF.